This T cell receptor (beta chain) is drawn from a study of CD8+ T cells in alopecia areata. Study-wide context: Tofacitinib continued for 6 to 18 months and was then withheld for 6 months. General observations from the study: Lesional scalp, especially alopecia totalis/universalis, showed higher clonality than normal scalp.

Extracted RNA was reverse transcribed, and the resulting cDNA served as sequencing template. Repertoires were generated with immunoSEQ multiplex PCR, while TCRdb's copy carries only in-frame clones and drops some. The sample includes a few hundred thousand clones, 65% to 70% seen only once; the top ten take more than 0.95%. This clone has a single count. Its antigen is as yet unknown. The receptor was isolated from a human donor with alopecia areata. This specimen consisted of CD4+ T cells sorted from blood, obtained at week 0.

CDR3 DNA sequence: TGCGCCAGCAGTGTTGGGTCCTACGAGCAGTACTTC. As protein: CASSVGSYEQYF. The chain employs TRBV10-2 and TRBJ2-7; D is unclear. Trimming pared 4 bases from V and 1 base from J, leaving 5 bases between. Germline CDR1 reads WSHSY; CDR2 reads SAAADI. This CDR3 has 12 residues.